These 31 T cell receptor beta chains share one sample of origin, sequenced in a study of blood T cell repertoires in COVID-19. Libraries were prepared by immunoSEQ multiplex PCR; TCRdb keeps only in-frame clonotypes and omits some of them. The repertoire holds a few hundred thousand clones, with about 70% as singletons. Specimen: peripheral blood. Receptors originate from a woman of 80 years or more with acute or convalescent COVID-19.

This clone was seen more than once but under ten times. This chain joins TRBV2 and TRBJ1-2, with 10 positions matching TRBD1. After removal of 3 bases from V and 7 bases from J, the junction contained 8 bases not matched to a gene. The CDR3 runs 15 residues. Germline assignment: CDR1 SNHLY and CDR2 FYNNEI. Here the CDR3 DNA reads TGTGCCAGCAGTGACACGGGACAGGGGAACGCTGGCTACACCTTC. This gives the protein CASSDTGQGNAGYTF.

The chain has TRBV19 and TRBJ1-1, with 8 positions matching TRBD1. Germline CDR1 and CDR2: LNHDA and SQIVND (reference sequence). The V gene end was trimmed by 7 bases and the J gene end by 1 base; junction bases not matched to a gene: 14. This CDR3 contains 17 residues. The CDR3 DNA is TGTGCCAGTACCCCCGTAGGCAGGGGGCACGGGAACACTGAAGCTTTCTTT. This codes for CASTPVGRGHGNTEAFF.

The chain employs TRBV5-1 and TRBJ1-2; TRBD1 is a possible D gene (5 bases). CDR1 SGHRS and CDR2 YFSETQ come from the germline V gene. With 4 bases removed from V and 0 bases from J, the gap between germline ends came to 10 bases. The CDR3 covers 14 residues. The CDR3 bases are TGCGCCAGCAGCCCCCAACAGGCTAACTATGGCTACACCTTC. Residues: CASSPQQANYGYTF.

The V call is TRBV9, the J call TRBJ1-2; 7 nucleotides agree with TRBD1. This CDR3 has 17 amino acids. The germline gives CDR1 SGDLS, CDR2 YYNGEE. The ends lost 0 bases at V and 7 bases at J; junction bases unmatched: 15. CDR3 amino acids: CASSVGAGGKVASGYTF. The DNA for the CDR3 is TGTGCCAGCAGCGTAGGGGCAGGGGGAAAGGTGGCTAGTGGCTACACCTTC.

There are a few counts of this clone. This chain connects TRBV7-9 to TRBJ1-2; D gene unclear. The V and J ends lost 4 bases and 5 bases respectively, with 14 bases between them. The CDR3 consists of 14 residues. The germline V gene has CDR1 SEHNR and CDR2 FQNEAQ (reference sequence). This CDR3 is CASSSVGGSYGYTF. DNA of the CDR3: TGTGCCAGCAGCTCCGTCGGCGGAAGTTATGGCTACACCTTC.

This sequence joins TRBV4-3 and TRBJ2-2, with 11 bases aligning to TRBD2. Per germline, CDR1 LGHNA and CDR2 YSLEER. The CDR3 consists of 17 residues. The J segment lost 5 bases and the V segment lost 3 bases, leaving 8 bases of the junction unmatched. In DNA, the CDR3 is TGCGCCAGCAGCCACGAGTATAGCGGGGGGGGTACCGGGGAGCTGTTTTTT. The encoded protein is CASSHEYSGGGTGELFF.

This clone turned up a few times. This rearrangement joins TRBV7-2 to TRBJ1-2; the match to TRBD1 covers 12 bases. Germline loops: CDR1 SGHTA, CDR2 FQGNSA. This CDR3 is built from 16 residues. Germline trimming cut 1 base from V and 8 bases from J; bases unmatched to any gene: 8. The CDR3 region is CASSLVGTGGGSGYTF. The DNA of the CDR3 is TGTGCCAGCAGCTTAGTTGGGACAGGGGGCGGGTCGGGCTACACCTTC.

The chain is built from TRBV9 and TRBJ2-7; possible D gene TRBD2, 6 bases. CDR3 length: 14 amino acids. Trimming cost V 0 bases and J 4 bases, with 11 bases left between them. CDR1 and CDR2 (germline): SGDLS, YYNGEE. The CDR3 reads CASSVEPSVYEQYF. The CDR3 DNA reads TGTGCCAGCAGCGTAGAACCTAGCGTGTACGAGCAGTACTTC.

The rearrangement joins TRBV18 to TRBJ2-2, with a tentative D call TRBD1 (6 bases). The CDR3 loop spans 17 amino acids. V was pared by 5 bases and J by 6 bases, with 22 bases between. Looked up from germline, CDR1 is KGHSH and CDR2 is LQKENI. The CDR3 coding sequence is TGTGCCAGCTCAGCGTTCGGGACAACGTATTTTTCCGGGGAGCTGTTTTTT. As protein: CASSAFGTTYFSGELFF.

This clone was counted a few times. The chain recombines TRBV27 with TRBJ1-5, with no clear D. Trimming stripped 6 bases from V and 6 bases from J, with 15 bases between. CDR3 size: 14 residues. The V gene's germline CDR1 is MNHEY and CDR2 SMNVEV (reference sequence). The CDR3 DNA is TGTGCCAGCAGCCTAAGGGAAGGGAGTCAGCCCCAGCATTTT. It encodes CASSLREGSQPQHF.

The CDR3 region has the DNA TGCGCCAGCAGCCTTGGTGGGCCTGAACTGTTCGGCTACGAGCAGTACTTC. Translating it yields CASSLGGPELFGYEQYF. The rearrangement joins TRBV5-1 to TRBJ2-7, with D hard to call. This CDR3 is 17 amino acids long. The V gene's germline CDR1 is SGHRS and CDR2 YFSETQ. Trimming left V 4 bases short and J 3 bases short, with 23 bases between.

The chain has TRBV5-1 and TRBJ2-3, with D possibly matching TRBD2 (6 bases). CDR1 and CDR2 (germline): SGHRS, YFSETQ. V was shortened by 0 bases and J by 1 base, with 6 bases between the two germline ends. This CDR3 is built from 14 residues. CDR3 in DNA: TGCGCCAGCAGCTTGGCGGGGGGCACAGATACGCAGTATTTT. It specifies CASSLAGGTDTQYF.

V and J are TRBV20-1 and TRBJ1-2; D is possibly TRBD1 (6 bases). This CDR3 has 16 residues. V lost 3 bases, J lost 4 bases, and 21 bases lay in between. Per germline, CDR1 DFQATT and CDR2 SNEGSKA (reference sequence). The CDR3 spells CSASRGIRGEGYGYTF. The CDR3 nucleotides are TGCAGTGCTAGTAGGGGGATCAGGGGTGAGGGCTATGGCTACACCTTC.

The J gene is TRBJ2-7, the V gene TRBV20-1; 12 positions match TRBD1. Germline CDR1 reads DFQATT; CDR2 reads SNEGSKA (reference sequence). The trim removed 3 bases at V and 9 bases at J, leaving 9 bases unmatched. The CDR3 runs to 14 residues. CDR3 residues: CSASRGTGGEVQYF. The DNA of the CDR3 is TGCAGTGCTAGTCGCGGGACAGGGGGCGAAGTGCAGTACTTC.

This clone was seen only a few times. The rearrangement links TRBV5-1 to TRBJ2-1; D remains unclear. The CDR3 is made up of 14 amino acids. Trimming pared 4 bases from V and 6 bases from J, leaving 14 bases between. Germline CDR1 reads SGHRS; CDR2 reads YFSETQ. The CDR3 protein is CASSVAERRNEQFF. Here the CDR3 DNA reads TGCGCCAGCAGCGTGGCGGAGCGCCGCAATGAGCAGTTCTTC.

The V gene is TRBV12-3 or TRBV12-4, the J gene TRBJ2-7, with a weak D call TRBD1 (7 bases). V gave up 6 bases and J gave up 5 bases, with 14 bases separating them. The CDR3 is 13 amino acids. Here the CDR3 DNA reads TGTGCCAGCAGGGAACAGGGGAGGCACGAGCAGTACTTC. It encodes CASREQGRHEQYF.

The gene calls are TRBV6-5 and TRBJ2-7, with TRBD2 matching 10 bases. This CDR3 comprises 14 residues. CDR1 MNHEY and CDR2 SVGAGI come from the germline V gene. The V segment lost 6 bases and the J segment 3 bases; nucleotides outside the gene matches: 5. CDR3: CASRSGTSVYEQYF. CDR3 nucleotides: TGTGCCAGCAGGTCCGGGACTAGCGTCTACGAGCAGTACTTC.

This CDR3 is CASSISTGSVTQYF. CDR3 DNA sequence: TGTGCCAGCAGCATATCAACAGGGAGTGTTACGCAGTATTTT. The rearrangement joins TRBV9 to TRBJ2-3; D may be TRBD1 (6 bases). The germline V gene encodes CDR1 SGDLS and CDR2 YYNGEE. This CDR3 is 14 amino acids long. V was trimmed by 4 bases and J by 8 bases, leaving 17 bases between them.

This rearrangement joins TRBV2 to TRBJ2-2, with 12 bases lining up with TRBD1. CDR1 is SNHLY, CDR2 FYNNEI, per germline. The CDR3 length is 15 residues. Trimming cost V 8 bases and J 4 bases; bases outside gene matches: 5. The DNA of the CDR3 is TGTGCCAGCTCCGGGACAGGGGGCGTCACCGGGGAGCTGTTTTTT. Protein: CASSGTGGVTGELFF.

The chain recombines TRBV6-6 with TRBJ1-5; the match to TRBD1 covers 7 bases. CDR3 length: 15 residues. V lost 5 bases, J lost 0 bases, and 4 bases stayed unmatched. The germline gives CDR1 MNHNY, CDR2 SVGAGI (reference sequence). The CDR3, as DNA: TGTGCCAGCAGTACACAGGGGCTTAGCAATCAGCCCCAGCATTTT. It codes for CASSTQGLSNQPQHF.

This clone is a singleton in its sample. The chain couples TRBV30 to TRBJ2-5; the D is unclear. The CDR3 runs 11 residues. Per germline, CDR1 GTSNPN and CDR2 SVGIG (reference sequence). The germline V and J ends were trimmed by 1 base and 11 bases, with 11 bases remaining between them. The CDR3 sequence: CAWSGRNQQYF. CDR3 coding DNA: TGTGCCTGGAGTGGCAGGAACCAACAGTACTTC. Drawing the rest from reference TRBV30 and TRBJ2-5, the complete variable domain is SQTIHQWPATLVQPVGSPLSLECTVEGTSNPNLYWYRQAAGRGLQLLFYSVGIGQISSEVPQNLSASRPQDRQFILSSKKLLLSDSGFYLCAWSGRNQQYFGPGTRLLVL.

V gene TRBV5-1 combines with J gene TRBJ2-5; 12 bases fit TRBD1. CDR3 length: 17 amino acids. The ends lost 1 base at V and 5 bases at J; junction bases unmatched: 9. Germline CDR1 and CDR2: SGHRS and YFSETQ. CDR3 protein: CASSLRPGQGADETQYF. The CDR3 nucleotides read TGCGCCAGCAGCTTGCGACCGGGACAGGGGGCGGACGAGACCCAGTACTTC.

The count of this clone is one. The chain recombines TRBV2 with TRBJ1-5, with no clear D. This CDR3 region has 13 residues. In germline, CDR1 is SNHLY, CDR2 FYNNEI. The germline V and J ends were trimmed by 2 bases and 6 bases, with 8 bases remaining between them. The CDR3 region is CASSEIGGQPQHF. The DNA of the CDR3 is TGTGCCAGCAGTGAAATAGGAGGTCAGCCCCAGCATTTT.

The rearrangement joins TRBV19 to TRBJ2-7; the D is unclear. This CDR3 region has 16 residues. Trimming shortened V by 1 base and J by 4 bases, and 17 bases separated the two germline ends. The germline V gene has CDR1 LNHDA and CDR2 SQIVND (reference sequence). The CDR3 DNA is TGTGCCAGTAGTATAGGGCCCCACAGATCCTTTTACGAGCAGTACTTC. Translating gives CASSIGPHRSFYEQYF.

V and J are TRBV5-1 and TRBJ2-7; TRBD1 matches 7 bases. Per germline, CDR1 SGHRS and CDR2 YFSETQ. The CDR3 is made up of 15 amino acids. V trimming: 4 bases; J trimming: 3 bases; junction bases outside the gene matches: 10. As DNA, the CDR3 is TGCGCCAGCAGCACCCAGGTAGGGGGCCACTACGAGCAGTACTTC. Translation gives CASSTQVGGHYEQYF.

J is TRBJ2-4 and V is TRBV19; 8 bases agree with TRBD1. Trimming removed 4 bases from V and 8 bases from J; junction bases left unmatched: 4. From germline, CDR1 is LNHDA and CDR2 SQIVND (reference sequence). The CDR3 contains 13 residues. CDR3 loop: CASSTDRGHIQYF. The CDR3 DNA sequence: TGTGCCAGTAGTACCGACAGGGGACACATTCAGTACTTC. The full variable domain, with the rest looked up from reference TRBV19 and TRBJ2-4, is DGGITQSPKYLFRKEGQNVTLSCEQNLNHDAMYWYRQDPGQGLRLIYYSQIVNDFQKGDIAEGYSVSREKKESFPLTVTSAQKNPTAFYLCASSTDRGHIQYFGAGTRLSVL.

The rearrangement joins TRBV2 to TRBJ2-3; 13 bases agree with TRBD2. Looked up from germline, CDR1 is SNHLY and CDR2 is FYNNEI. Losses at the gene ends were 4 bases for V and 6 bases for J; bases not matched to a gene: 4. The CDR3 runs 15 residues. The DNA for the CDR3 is TGTGCCAGCAGTGGGACTAGCGGGAGAGGTGATACGCAGTATTTT. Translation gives CASSGTSGRGDTQYF.

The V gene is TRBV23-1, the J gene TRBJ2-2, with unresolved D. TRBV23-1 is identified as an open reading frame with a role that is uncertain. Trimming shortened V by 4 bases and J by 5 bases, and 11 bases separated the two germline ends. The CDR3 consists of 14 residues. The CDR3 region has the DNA TGCGCCAGCAGTCGTCCCGGTACGACCGGGGAGCTGTTTTTT. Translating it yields CASSRPGTTGELFF.

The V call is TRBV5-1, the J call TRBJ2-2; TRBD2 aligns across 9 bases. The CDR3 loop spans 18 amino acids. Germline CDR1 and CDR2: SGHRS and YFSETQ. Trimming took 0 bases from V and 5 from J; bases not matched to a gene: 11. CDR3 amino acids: CASSLARVAGGPTGELFF. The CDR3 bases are TGCGCCAGCAGCTTGGCCAGGGTTGCGGGAGGGCCGACCGGGGAGCTGTTTTTT.

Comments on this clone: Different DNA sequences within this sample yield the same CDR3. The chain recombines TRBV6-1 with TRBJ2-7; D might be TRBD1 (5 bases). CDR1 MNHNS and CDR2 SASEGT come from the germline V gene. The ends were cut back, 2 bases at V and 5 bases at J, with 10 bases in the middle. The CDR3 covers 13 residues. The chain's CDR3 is CASSESQGNEQYF. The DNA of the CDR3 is TGTGCCAGCAGTGAATCGCAGGGTAACGAGCAGTACTTC.

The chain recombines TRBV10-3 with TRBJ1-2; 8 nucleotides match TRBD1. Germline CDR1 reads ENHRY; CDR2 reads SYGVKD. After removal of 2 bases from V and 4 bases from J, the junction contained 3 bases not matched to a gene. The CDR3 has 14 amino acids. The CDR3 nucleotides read TGTGCCATCAGTGAGGCAGGACAGGGCTATGGCTACACCTTC. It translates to CAISEAGQGYGYTF.